One and the same sample provided the 18 T cell receptor beta chains below, sequenced in a study of radiotherapy plus CTLA-4 blockade in lung cancer. Profiling relied on immunoSEQ multiplex PCR, and the TCRdb table lists in-frame clones only, not all of them. The table has about 62,000 clones, approximately 80% seen once. This sample comprised peripheral blood, obtained from a patient treated with radiotherapy plus ipilimumab. These receptors were taken from a human donor with non-small cell lung cancer who had a complete response to radiotherapy plus ipilimumab.

This clone has a handful of counts. V and J are TRBV18 and TRBJ2-2, with D uncertain. CDR1 and CDR2 (germline): KGHSH, LQKENI. With 3 bases removed from V and 11 bases from J, the gap between germline ends came to 13 bases. The CDR3 spans 13 residues. The CDR3 sequence is CASSPPGTPELFF. In DNA form, the CDR3 reads TGTGCCAGCTCACCTCCGGGCACCCCAGAGCTGTTTTTT.

This clone was seen a single time. CDR3 bases: TGTGCCAGCAGATACAGGGGGCGCGTGAATAATTCACCCCTCCACTTT. Translated, it gives CASRYRGRVNNSPLHF. The chain uses TRBV21-1 and TRBJ1-6; whether TRBD1, the table's D call, matches the DNA was not checked. TRBV21-1 constitutes a pseudogene. The CDR3 consists of 16 residues.

The rearrangement uses TRBV19 and TRBJ2-6, with TRBD1 identical over 7 bases. V trimming: 9 bases; J trimming: 1 base; junction bases outside the gene matches: 12. There are 17 residues in the CDR3. Germline V lookup: CDR1 LNHDA, CDR2 SQIVND (reference sequence). CDR3 amino acids: CASHLGTALSGANVLTF. CDR3 sequence (DNA): TGTGCCAGCCACCTCGGGACAGCCCTGTCTGGGGCCAACGTCCTGACTTTC.

This clone was seen a single time. The rearrangement uses TRBV7-2 and TRBJ2-4, with a tentative D call TRBD1 (6 bases). CDR3 size: 13 residues. Per the germline V gene, CDR1 is SGHTA and CDR2 is FQGNSA. V gave up 9 bases and J gave up 3 bases, with 12 bases separating them. This CDR3 reads CASEGQYKNIQYF. In DNA, the CDR3 is TGTGCCAGTGAAGGACAGTACAAAAACATTCAGTACTTC.

This sequence joins TRBV29-1 and TRBJ2-1; D may match TRBD1 or TRBD2 (5 bases each). CDR3 length: 12 residues. Germline values: CDR1 SQVTM, CDR2 ANQGSEA. V was pared by 2 bases and J by 5 bases, with 7 bases between. The CDR3 DNA reads as TGCAGCGTTGAACGGGGCCACAATGAGCAGTTCTTC. Protein: CSVERGHNEQFF.

This sequence joins TRBV18 and TRBJ1-2; 7 positions agree with TRBD1. Germline CDR1 reads KGHSH; CDR2 reads LQKENI. The CDR3 is 16 residues long. Trimming removed 6 bases from V and 2 bases from J; junction bases left unmatched: 12. The DNA for the CDR3 is TGTGCCAGCTCTCCTACTACCCGACAGGGCAACTATGGCTACACCTTC. Residues: CASSPTTRQGNYGYTF.

In its sample, this clone was seen once. This chain links TRBV6-5 with TRBJ1-2; TRBD1 agrees at 7 bases. J was trimmed by 6 bases and V by 6 bases; bases with no gene match: 13. Per the germline V gene, CDR1 is MNHEY and CDR2 is SVGAGI. The CDR3 has 15 residues. CDR3 sequence: CASSPQGGALDGYTF. CDR3 coding DNA: TGTGCCAGCAGCCCGCAAGGGGGCGCCTTAGATGGCTACACCTTC.

This chain links TRBV13 with TRBJ2-3; TRBD2 agrees at 11 bases. V was pared by 5 bases and J by 3 bases, with 4 bases of the junction left unmatched. The CDR3 consists of 15 residues. Germline CDR1 and CDR2: PRHDT and FYEKMQ (reference sequence). The CDR3 spells CASSPLAGGTDTQYF. DNA for the CDR3: TGTGCCAGCAGCCCCCTAGCGGGGGGAACAGATACGCAGTATTTT.

The chain combines TRBV4-3 with TRBJ2-1; unclear D gene. Deletions cut 0 bases from V and 6 bases from J, with 15 bases between. The CDR3 has 16 residues. Germline lookup yields CDR1 LGHNA and CDR2 YSLEER. CDR3 loop: CASSQDPGITGNEQFF. As DNA, the CDR3 is TGCGCCAGCAGCCAAGATCCGGGCATTACTGGCAATGAGCAGTTCTTC.

J is TRBJ2-1 and V is TRBV5-1; possible D gene TRBD2, 6 bases. This CDR3 contains 15 residues. V lost 1 base to trimming and J lost 4 bases, with 12 bases between them. The V gene's germline CDR1 is SGHRS and CDR2 YFSETQ. The chain's CDR3 is CASSLSGPEYNEQFF. CDR3 bases: TGCGCCAGCAGCTTGAGCGGGCCCGAGTACAATGAGCAGTTCTTC.

This clone was detected once. The chain uses TRBV5-1 and TRBJ2-3, with 8 bases that match TRBD2. CDR1 SGHRS and CDR2 YFSETQ come from the germline V gene. J gave up 5 bases and V 1 base, and 9 bases lay outside the gene matches. The CDR3 runs to 16 residues. The CDR3 nucleotides read TGCGCCAGCAGCTTGAGGAGCGGGAGCACCCAAGATACGCAGTATTTT. It is translated as CASSLRSGSTQDTQYF.

The sample holds a few counts of this clone. J is TRBJ2-7 and V is TRBV11-2; D uncertain. CDR1 SGHAT and CDR2 FQNNGV come from the germline V gene. This CDR3 region has 12 residues. The V and J ends lost 6 bases and 4 bases respectively, with 10 bases between them. As DNA, the CDR3 is TGTGCCAGCAGAACAGAGGTGTACGAGCAGTACTTC. The encoded protein is CASRTEVYEQYF.

This clone was seen only once. The chain is built from TRBV18 and TRBJ2-1; D may be TRBD2 (5 bases). CDR1 is KGHSH, CDR2 LQKENI, per germline. This CDR3 comprises 20 residues. V lost 2 bases and J lost 7, with 30 bases in between. CDR3 nucleotide sequence: TGTGCCAGCTCACCATTCTCTTCGGCAGTCGGGTTCGGCCGCGGGAATGAGCAGTTCTTC. Residues: CASSPFSSAVGFGRGNEQFF. Drawing the rest from reference TRBV18 and TRBJ2-1, the complete variable domain is NAGVMQNPRHLVRRRGQEARLRCSPMKGHSHVYWYRQLPEEGLKFMVYLQKENIIDESGMPKERFSAEFPKEGPSILRIQQVVRGDSAAYFCASSPFSSAVGFGRGNEQFFGPGTRLTVL.

This clone occurred a few times. The CDR3 region is CASRNDAGGSNEQFF. Written as DNA, the CDR3 is TGTGCCAGCAGAAACGATGCGGGGGGGTCAAATGAGCAGTTCTTC. The chain combines TRBV27 with TRBJ2-1, with 9 bases that match TRBD2. Per germline, CDR1 MNHEY and CDR2 SMNVEV (reference sequence). CDR3 length: 15 residues. After removal of 6 bases from V and 7 bases from J, the junction contained 10 bases not matched to a gene.

The V call is TRBV18, the J call TRBJ2-1; D not certain. V was shortened by 6 bases and J by 6 bases, with 15 bases between the two germline ends. The CDR3 is 14 residues long. Germline-derived CDR1 and CDR2 are KGHSH and LQKENI. The CDR3: CASSASDLVNEQFF. The CDR3 DNA sequence: TGTGCCAGCTCGGCTTCCGACCTCGTCAATGAGCAGTTCTTC.

The rearrangement links TRBV5-1 to TRBJ2-6; TRBD2 is a possible D gene (5 bases). CDR1 and CDR2 (germline): SGHRS, YFSETQ. The CDR3 length is 17 residues. The V and J ends lost 0 bases and 4 bases respectively, with 14 bases between them. The CDR3 DNA follows: TGCGCCAGCAGCTTGGCCGTTTCGGGAACCGGGGCCAACGTCCTGACTTTC. Translating gives CASSLAVSGTGANVLTF.

The chain links TRBV19 to TRBJ2-1; perhaps TRBD2 as D (5 bases). Germline V lookup: CDR1 LNHDA, CDR2 SQIVND (reference sequence). The V gene lost 3 bases and the J gene lost 3 bases, with 12 bases spanning the gap. The CDR3 is made up of 15 amino acids. CDR3 loop: CASSISAGLYNEQFF. As DNA, the CDR3 is TGTGCCAGTAGTATCAGCGCGGGTCTCTACAATGAGCAGTTCTTC. The full variable domain, rest sourced from reference TRBV19 and TRBJ2-1, is DGGITQSPKYLFRKEGQNVTLSCEQNLNHDAMYWYRQDPGQGLRLIYYSQIVNDFQKGDIAEGYSVSREKKESFPLTVTSAQKNPTAFYLCASSISAGLYNEQFFGPGTRLTVL.

The chain joins TRBV7-9 to TRBJ1-2; D is perhaps TRBD1 (5 bases). Germline V gives CDR1 SEHNR, CDR2 FQNEAQ (reference sequence). Trimming took 3 bases from V and 7 from J, leaving 12 bases between them. CDR3 size: 13 residues. CDR3 nucleotides: TGTGCCAGCAGCTTTTCCCGGGGGGGTGGCTACACCTTC. Its protein product is CASSFSRGGGYTF.